This entry lists 12 T cell receptor beta chains sequenced from one sample in a study of blood T cell repertoires in COVID-19. Profiled with immunoSEQ multiplex PCR; TCRdb holds only in-frame clones, not every one. The table records some 240,000 clones, 90% of them present only once. Sequencing was carried out using peripheral blood. The source is a woman aged 60-75 years with COVID-19, enrolled during active disease.

V is TRBV12-3 or TRBV12-4 and J is TRBJ2-3; unclear D gene. CDR3 size: 12 residues. The V gene lost 1 base and the J gene lost 6 bases, with 5 bases spanning the gap. CDR3 nucleotide sequence: TGTGCCAGCAGTTTAGTAGTGGATACGCAGTATTTT. It translates to CASSLVVDTQYF.

V gene TRBV27 combines with J gene TRBJ1-2, with D possibly being TRBD1 (5 bases). The CDR3 consists of 15 residues. The V gene's germline CDR1 is MNHEY and CDR2 SMNVEV (reference sequence). Trimming left V 7 bases short and J 0 bases short, with 15 bases between. The DNA of the CDR3 is TGTGCCAGCAATCATCAACAGGTGTCTAACTATGGCTACACCTTC. Its translation: CASNHQQVSNYGYTF.

The CDR3, as DNA: TGTGCCAGCAGCGTTACAGCTGCCGGCACCCTCCACTTT. Its protein product is CASSVTAAGTLHF. The V and J genes are TRBV9 and TRBJ1-6; D not certain. Trimming shortened V by 2 bases and J by 14 bases, and 14 bases separated the two germline ends. Germline V gives CDR1 SGDLS, CDR2 YYNGEE. The CDR3 contains 13 residues. The variable domain in full, with the rest retrieved from reference TRBV9 and TRBJ1-6, is DSGVTQTPKHLITATGQRVTLRCSPRSGDLSVYWYQQSLDQGLQFLIQYYNGEERAKGNILERFSAQQFPDLHSELNLSSLELGDSALYFCASSVTAAGTLHFGNGTRLTVT.

J is TRBJ1-2 and V is TRBV5-6; 8 positions match TRBD1. Germline CDR1 and CDR2: SGHDT and YYEEEE. This CDR3 region has 16 residues. V lost 3 bases, J lost 4 bases, and 11 bases stayed unmatched. Here the CDR3 reads CASSSRHRGLIYGYTF. CDR3 DNA: TGTGCCAGCAGCTCGCGGCACAGGGGGTTGATCTATGGCTACACCTTC.

The chain combines TRBV12-5 with TRBJ2-1; the D gene is possibly TRBD1 (6 bases). In germline, CDR1 is LGHNT, CDR2 FRNRAP. The CDR3 totals 15 residues. V lost 5 bases to trimming and J lost 4 bases, with 15 bases between them. In DNA, the CDR3 is TGTGCTAGTGGTACAGGGAGAAGCCGATACAATGAGCAGTTCTTC. This encodes CASGTGRSRYNEQFF.

The gene calls are TRBV7-2 and TRBJ1-5; 8 bases agree with TRBD1. Per the germline V gene, CDR1 is SGHTA and CDR2 is FQGNSA. There are 15 residues in the CDR3. The J segment lost 2 bases and the V segment lost 5 bases, leaving 5 bases of the junction unmatched. CDR3 coding DNA: TGTGCCAGCAGCCCGCAGACAGGGGGCAATCAGCCCCAGCATTTT. It specifies CASSPQTGGNQPQHF.

The gene calls are TRBV5-4 and TRBJ1-2, with unresolved D. Trimming stripped 9 bases from V and 0 bases from J, with 18 bases between. The CDR3 loop spans 15 amino acids. Germline CDR1 SGHNT, CDR2 YYREEE (reference sequence). The CDR3 here is CAISSGPNPNYGYTF. CDR3 in DNA: TGTGCCATCTCGAGTGGTCCGAATCCTAACTATGGCTACACCTTC. The full variable domain, rest sourced from reference TRBV5-4 and TRBJ1-2, is ETGVTQSPTHLIKTRGQQVTLRCSSQSGHNTVSWYQQALGQGPQFIFQYYREEENGRGNFPPRFSGLQFPNYSSELNVNALELDDSALYLCAISSGPNPNYGYTFGSGTRLTVV.

The chain links TRBV11-2 to TRBJ1-2; 7 nucleotides line up with TRBD1. Germline loops: CDR1 SGHAT, CDR2 FQNNGV. Losses at the gene ends were 5 bases for V and 8 bases for J; bases not matched to a gene: 5. The CDR3 has 12 residues. In DNA, the CDR3 is TGTGCCAGCAGCCAAGGGACAGCCGGCTACACCTTC. It yields the protein CASSQGTAGYTF.

The gene calls are TRBV10-3 and TRBJ2-5; tentative D call: TRBD1 (8 bases). The CDR3 runs to 16 residues. Germline V lookup: CDR1 ENHRY, CDR2 SYGVKD. V lost 7 bases and J 5 bases, leaving 23 bases between the germline ends. The CDR3 bases are TGTGCCATCAAGAAAGGACAGGGAGGGAGCGGCGAGACCCAGTACTTC. Protein product: CAIKKGQGGSGETQYF.

The V gene is TRBV18, the J gene TRBJ2-7; TRBD2 might be the D (5 bases). CDR3 length equals 17 residues. The germline CDR1 and CDR2 sequences are KGHSH and LQKENI. V was shortened by 0 bases and J by 5 bases, with 20 bases between the two germline ends. This CDR3 reads CASSPPNVGVPGDEQYF. The CDR3 bases are TGTGCCAGCTCACCACCCAACGTCGGTGTTCCCGGGGACGAGCAGTACTTC. The full variable domain, in which reference TRBV18 and TRBJ2-7 provide the parts outside the CDR3, is NAGVMQNPRHLVRRRGQEARLRCSPMKGHSHVYWYRQLPEEGLKFMVYLQKENIIDESGMPKERFSAEFPKEGPSILRIQQVVRGDSAAYFCASSPPNVGVPGDEQYFGPGTRLTVT.

The chain couples TRBV10-1 to TRBJ2-7; D perhaps matches TRBD2 (5 bases). This CDR3 is 13 amino acids long. The germline V gene has CDR1 WNHNN and CDR2 SYGVQD (reference sequence). V was cut by 7 bases and J by 4 bases, with 14 bases left in between. As DNA, the CDR3 is TGCGCCAGCAAGCGGTCATCCACATACGAGCAGTACTTC. Its protein is CASKRSSTYEQYF.

This clone was counted a single time. This chain's CDR3 is CASATTQGAGEKLFF. Here the CDR3 DNA reads TGCGCCAGCGCCACCACCCAGGGGGCGGGTGAAAAACTGTTTTTT. The V gene is TRBV5-1, the J gene TRBJ1-4; TRBD1 aligns across 8 bases. Looked up from germline, CDR1 is SGHRS and CDR2 is YFSETQ. V trimming: 7 bases; J trimming: 7 bases; junction bases outside the gene matches: 12. The CDR3 totals 15 residues.